This T cell receptor beta chain was found in a study of blood T cell repertoires in COVID-19. Allocation to cohorts depended on clinical history reported by the participants. The CDR3 runs to 14 residues. Germline lookup yields CDR1 SGHRS and CDR2 YFSETQ. The V gene end was trimmed by 4 bases and the J gene end by 10 bases; junction bases not matched to a gene: 11. Some clones are missing from TCRdb's copy, which holds only in-frame ones; the method was immunoSEQ multiplex PCR. The sample has some 260,000 clones, around nine tenths seen once. The clonotype originates from a woman between 18 and 29 years old who had recovered from COVID-19. The chain uses TRBV5-1 and TRBJ2-1; 7 positions agree with TRBD1. Material: PBMCs or T cells enriched from blood (not recorded which). The CDR3 reads CASSGNTGVGEQFF. For the CDR3, the DNA is TGCGCCAGCAGCGGAAACACAGGGGTCGGGGAGCAGTTCTTC.